A selection of T cell receptor beta chains follows, all from one sample in a study of blood T cell repertoires in COVID-19. Clones were read by immunoSEQ multiplex PCR, and TCRdb kept only the in-frame ones, dropping some. The repertoire has fewer than 65,000 clones, around four fifths of them found once; the top ten carry about 12%. What was sequenced was peripheral blood. Receptors were obtained from a human donor in a cohort sampled during active COVID-19. Each CDR3 is given with its conserved first and last residue. A D gene is named only where the DNA matches it firmly. Expanded clones get a size class; other rows say once, few or many, or leave the size out.

abundance	v_gene	d_gene	j_gene	CDR3nt	CDR3aa
few	TRBV18	NA	TRBJ2-7	TGTGCCAGCTCACCAAATCAGGGACATTTCTACGAGCAGTACTTC	CASSPNQGHFYEQYF
NA	TRBV27	NA	TRBJ2-7	TGTGCCAGCAGTTATCGGGACTCCTACGAGCAGTACTTC	CASSYRDSYEQYF
NA	TRBV6-6	NA	TRBJ2-7	TGTGCCAGCAGTTACTCGATCAGGGGGGTCGACTACGAGCAGTACTTC	CASSYSIRGVDYEQYF
NA	TRBV28	TRBD1	TRBJ2-1	TGTGCCAGCAGTATCCGGCGGGACAGGCCCCCCGGGGATGAGCAGTTCTTC	CASSIRRDRPPGDEQFF
NA	TRBV6-1	TRBD2	TRBJ2-1	TGTGCCAGCAGTGACCGCTGGGCTAGCGGGAGCCACAATGAGCAGTTCTTC	CASSDRWASGSHNEQFF
NA	TRBV2	NA	TRBJ1-1	TGTGCCAGCAGGCAAGAGGTGTCGGCTGAAGCTTTCTTT	CASRQEVSAEAFF
NA	TRBV6-5	NA	TRBJ1-6	TGTGCCAGCAGTTACTTGCTGGGGAGCCTCGAGCTCCACTTT	CASSYLLGSLELHF
NA	TRBV9	TRBD1	TRBJ1-5	TGTGCCAGCAGCGCGGGACAGGGACAGGGTCAGCCCCAGCATTTT	CASSAGQGQGQPQHF
once	TRBV29-1	NA	TRBJ2-3	TGCAGCTTCGGGGGGCGGGGGTCAGATACGCAGTATTTT	CSFGGRGSDTQYF
NA	TRBV6-5	NA	TRBJ1-2	TGTGCCAGCAGCATGAGGGACTATGGCTACACCTTC	CASSMRDYGYTF
NA	TRBV6-5	NA	TRBJ2-7	TGTGCCGCGAACCTTTACGAGCAGTACTTC	CAANLYEQYF
NA	TRBV4-1	NA	TRBJ1-3	TGCGCCAGCAGCCAATCCGCCGTGAGCGGAACTGGAAACACCATATATTTT	CASSQSAVSGTGNTIYF
NA	TRBV18	TRBD1	TRBJ2-2	TGTGCCAGCTCGCATCGACAGGGGAACACCGGGGAGCTGTTTTTT	CASSHRQGNTGELFF
NA	TRBV7-9	TRBD1	TRBJ1-2	TGTGCCAGCAGCTTGGGACAGGGGGCTCGGGGCTACACCTTC	CASSLGQGARGYTF
few	TRBV15	NA	TRBJ1-6	TGTGCCACCAGCAGAGATGCGGGGGCGAACTCACCCCTCCACTTT	CATSRDAGANSPLHF
NA	TRBV2	TRBD2	TRBJ2-2	TGTGCCAGCGGACTAGCGGGAGGAGGAGGGGAGCTGTTTTTT	CASGLAGGGGELFF
NA	TRBV19	TRBD1	TRBJ2-7	TGTGCCAGTAGACCGGGGACAGGGGACGGGGAGCAGTACTTC	CASRPGTGDGEQYF
NA	TRBV27	NA	TRBJ2-7	TGTGCCAGCAGTTCAACTCCCTCGGGTTCCTACGAGCAGTACTTC	CASSSTPSGSYEQYF
NA	TRBV7-2	TRBD2	TRBJ2-5	TGTGCCAGCAGCTCCAGCGGGAGGGGTGGGACCCAGTACTTC	CASSSSGRGGTQYF
NA	TRBV2	TRBD2	TRBJ2-4	TGTGCCAGCATAATTGGTGGTTCCGGGGGGGGAAACATTCAGTACTTC	CASIIGGSGGGNIQYF
NA	TRBV6-5	TRBD1	TRBJ1-6	TGTGCCAGCAGTTATCAGACAGGGGGTTCACCCCTCCACTTT	CASSYQTGGSPLHF
NA	TRBV6-5	NA	TRBJ1-2	TGTGCCAGCAGGACAGACAGCGCTAGCTATGGCTACACCTTC	CASRTDSASYGYTF
NA	TRBV19	TRBD2	TRBJ2-1	TGTGCCAGTAGTATGGCTAGCGGGTACAATGAGCAGTTCTTC	CASSMASGYNEQFF
NA	TRBV6-2/TRBV6-3	NA	TRBJ2-3	TGTGCCAGCAGTTACTCGCAGGCTAGCACAGATACGCAGTATTTT	CASSYSQASTDTQYF
NA	TRBV5-1	NA	TRBJ2-7	TGCGCCAGCAGCCTGGGACATCAATACGAGCAGTACTTC	CASSLGHQYEQYF
NA	TRBV19	TRBD1	TRBJ1-5	TGTGCCAGTAGTATGACAGGGGTGGGCCAGCCCCAGCATTTT	CASSMTGVGQPQHF
NA	TRBV11-2	NA	TRBJ2-1	TGTGCCAGCAGCTTGGCGTACGGGGGGCCCAATGAGCAGTTCTTC	CASSLAYGGPNEQFF
NA	TRBV2	NA	TRBJ1-5	TGTGCCAGCAGTGAAGGACAAAACGGCAATCAGCCCCAGCATTTT	CASSEGQNGNQPQHF
NA	TRBV28	NA	TRBJ1-2	TGTGCCAGCAGTAAGGGACATAGCTATGGCTACACCTTC	CASSKGHSYGYTF
NA	TRBV7-9	TRBD1	TRBJ2-7	TGTGCCAGCAGCCCTCCAGGACAGGGCTACGAGCAGTACTTC	CASSPPGQGYEQYF
NA	TRBV15	NA	TRBJ1-1	TGTGCCACCAGCAGAGGAGGAACAGGTGAAAGGACTGAAGCTTTCTTT	CATSRGGTGERTEAFF
once	TRBV27	TRBD1	TRBJ1-1	TGTGCCAGCAGGGACCTCACAGGGGGAGTAAAAACTGAAGCTTTCTTT	CASRDLTGGVKTEAFF
NA	TRBV19	NA	TRBJ1-5	TGTGCCAGTAGTACCCGGACAGCGAACAATCAGCCCCAGCATTTT	CASSTRTANNQPQHF
few	TRBV7-9	NA	TRBJ2-7	TGTGCCGCTCAAACAGGGTTGGGGGAGCAGTACTTC	CAAQTGLGEQYF
NA	TRBV4-3	NA	TRBJ1-1	TGCACCAGCAGCCAAGGCGCCGGGATGAACACTGAAGCTTTCTTT	CTSSQGAGMNTEAFF
NA	TRBV2	NA	TRBJ1-5	TGTGCCAGCAGGGGGCTCGGGGGTGACAATCAGCCCCAGCATTTT	CASRGLGGDNQPQHF
NA	TRBV4-1	NA	TRBJ1-2	TGCGCCAGCAGCCAAGAAAGGGGCACCTATGGCTACACCTTC	CASSQERGTYGYTF
few	TRBV28	NA	TRBJ2-7	TGTGCCAGCAGGCACAGGGCATCCTACGAGCAGTACTTC	CASRHRASYEQYF
NA	TRBV6-5	TRBD2	TRBJ2-2	TGTGCCAGCAGCTCGGGGAGGGCGAACACCGGGGAGCTGTTTTTT	CASSSGRANTGELFF
NA	TRBV5-1	NA	TRBJ1-4	TGCGCCAGCAGATTAACTGTATCAACTAATGAAAAACTGTTTTTT	CASRLTVSTNEKLFF
once	TRBV9	NA	TRBJ2-7	TGTGCCAGCAGCGCGTCCGATCTAGTCGCCTTCGAGCAGTACTTC	CASSASDLVAFEQYF
NA	TRBV24-1	TRBD2	TRBJ2-5	TGTGCCACCAGTGATTCCCGGACTAGCGAAGAGACCCAGTACTTC	CATSDSRTSEETQYF
NA	TRBV27	TRBD2	TRBJ2-5	TGTGCCAGCAGCGGACTAGCAGGGCGCGAGGAGACCCAGTACTTC	CASSGLAGREETQYF
NA	TRBV3-1/TRBV3-2	NA	TRBJ2-1	TGTGCCAGCAGCCAGGTCCTCCGGGATGAGCAGTTCTTC	CASSQVLRDEQFF
few	TRBV30	NA	TRBJ1-2	TGTGCCTGGACCTACGCAGGGGTCTACACCTTC	CAWTYAGVYTF
few	TRBV7-9	TRBD1	TRBJ2-7	TGTGCCAGCAGCTTATCGTTGCCAGGGGGCTCCTACGAGCAGTACTTC	CASSLSLPGGSYEQYF
NA	TRBV7-2	TRBD1	TRBJ2-2	TGTGCCAGCAGCTCCTACAGGGGGCCCGGGGAGCTGTTTTTT	CASSSYRGPGELFF
NA	TRBV6-5	NA	TRBJ1-1	TGTGCCAGCAGTTACTCGAGGGCATCGAACACTGAAGCTTTCTTT	CASSYSRASNTEAFF
NA	TRBV12-3/TRBV12-4	NA	TRBJ2-3	TGTGCCAGCACCCGGGGGACCACAGATACGCAGTATTTT	CASTRGTTDTQYF
NA	TRBV29-1	TRBD1	TRBJ2-7	TGCAGCGTTCATTTAAACGGACAGGGCTACGAGCAGTACTTC	CSVHLNGQGYEQYF
NA	TRBV7-2	NA	TRBJ2-7	TGTGCCAGCAGCTTAGTGGGGTTATCGGTCCGGCGGGGCTCCTACGAGCAGTACTTC	CASSLVGLSVRRGSYEQYF
NA	TRBV9	TRBD2	TRBJ2-1	TGTGCCAGCAGCGCACTGGGACTAGACAACTACAATGAGCAGTTCTTC	CASSALGLDNYNEQFF
NA	TRBV28	TRBD1	TRBJ2-7	TGTGCCAGCAAACAGGGGCCGGGGTACGAGCAGTACTTC	CASKQGPGYEQYF
once	TRBV4-1	NA	TRBJ1-4	TGCGCCAGTAAGCAGGGCATTAATAATGAAAAACTGTTTTTT	CASKQGINNEKLFF
NA	TRBV7-9	NA	TRBJ1-2	TGTGCCAGCAGCTTAGCCCCGGGGGTAGCTAACTATGGCTACACCTTC	CASSLAPGVANYGYTF
NA	TRBV6-2/TRBV6-3	NA	TRBJ1-1	TGTGCCAGCAGTTGGGTACGGGGCACTGAAGCTTTCTTT	CASSWVRGTEAFF
NA	TRBV3-1/TRBV3-2	NA	TRBJ2-7	TGTGCCAGCAGCCAAGTAAAGAGCTACGAGCAGTACTTC	CASSQVKSYEQYF
NA	TRBV5-6	TRBD1	TRBJ1-5	TGTGCCAGCAGCGGACAGGGGCTCAGCAATCAGCCCCAGCATTTT	CASSGQGLSNQPQHF